Here is one T cell receptor (beta chain) with its context. These data originate in a study of blood T cell repertoires in COVID-19. Study context: The United States, Italy and Spain were the sources of the acute and convalescent COVID-19 samples.

Trimming took off 1 base at V and 2 bases at J, with 11 bases between the two ends. The CDR3 loop spans 15 amino acids. Germline CDR1 SEHNR, CDR2 FQNEAQ (reference sequence). TCRdb keeps only in-frame clones here, not all; method: immunoSEQ multiplex PCR. Of about 20,000 clones listed, about 90% were seen once; the top ten hold roughly 4%. Material: peripheral blood. This TCR derives from a human donor in a cohort sampled during active COVID-19. V gene TRBV7-9 combines with J gene TRBJ1-2; D gene uncertain. This CDR3 reads CASSLGRSSNYGYTF. CDR3 sequence (DNA): TGTGCCAGCAGCTTAGGCCGGTCCTCCAACTATGGCTACACCTTC.